Below are 22 T cell receptor beta chains sequenced from a single sample in a study of shared clonotypes between healthy human individuals. Sequenced by immunoSEQ multiplex PCR; TCRdb stores in-frame clones only, minus some. Of more than 1.2 million clones in the sample, less than 99% are singletons; the top ten hold approximately 0.38%. The sequenced sample was naive CD4+ T cells sorted from blood. The subset: CD45RA+ positively selected. The receptors here all came from a man aged 25-45 years in good health.

The chain combines TRBV19 with TRBJ2-2; the match to TRBD1 covers 10 bases. V lost 7 bases, J lost 6 bases, and 8 bases stayed unmatched. CDR1 is LNHDA and CDR2 is SQIVND in the germline V gene (reference sequence). The CDR3 consists of 15 residues. The CDR3 sequence: CASTLVGQGAGELFF. The CDR3 nucleotides are TGTGCCAGTACACTGGTCGGACAGGGGGCCGGGGAGCTGTTTTTT.

This chain links TRBV6-6 with TRBJ2-2, with D possibly TRBD2 on 6 matching bases. The CDR3 loop spans 15 amino acids. Germline CDR1 MNHNY, CDR2 SVGAGI (reference sequence). With 4 bases removed from V and 4 bases from J, the gap between germline ends came to 13 bases. The CDR3, as DNA: TGTGCCAGCAGTTCCCCGGGACTGAGCACCGGGGAGCTGTTTTTT. Encoded protein: CASSSPGLSTGELFF.

The chain uses TRBV18 and TRBJ2-3; 8 positions match TRBD2. The CDR3 is made up of 16 amino acids. The V and J ends lost 0 bases and 1 base, in that order; junction bases with no gene match: 3. The germline CDR1 and CDR2 sequences are KGHSH and LQKENI. The CDR3 bases are TGTGCCAGCTCACCACCGCAACTAGCGGGCACAGATACGCAGTATTTT. Translating it yields CASSPPQLAGTDTQYF.

The chain employs TRBV19 and TRBJ2-7; 8 nucleotides line up with TRBD1. The CDR3 runs 12 residues. Germline V lookup: CDR1 LNHDA, CDR2 SQIVND (reference sequence). After removal of 9 bases from V and 4 bases from J, the junction contained 5 bases not matched to a gene. The CDR3 coding sequence is TGTGCCAGCCGGGACAGGATATACGAGCAGTACTTC. Encoded protein: CASRDRIYEQYF.

This rearrangement joins TRBV2 to TRBJ1-5, with 9 nucleotides matching TRBD1. CDR3 length: 16 residues. Germline lookup yields CDR1 SNHLY and CDR2 FYNNEI. With 5 bases clipped from V and 4 bases from J, the junction kept 9 bases outside the gene matches. CDR3 sequence: CASSRTGVQLNQPQHF. The CDR3 DNA reads as TGTGCCAGCAGTAGGACAGGGGTGCAACTTAATCAGCCCCAGCATTTT.

The rearrangement joins TRBV7-6 to TRBJ2-1, with TRBD1 as a possible D gene (5 bases). Germline lookup yields CDR1 SGHVS and CDR2 FNYEAQ. The V end lost 3 bases, the J end lost 1 base, and 7 bases lay between the germline ends. The length of the CDR3 is 14 residues. In nucleotides, the CDR3 is TGTGCCAGCAGCTTCCAGGGTTCCTACAATGAGCAGTTCTTC. This encodes CASSFQGSYNEQFF.

The V gene is TRBV12-2, the J gene TRBJ2-3; TRBD2, the table's D call, was not compared with the DNA. TRBV12-2 is classified as a pseudogene. The CDR3 length is 17 residues. The CDR3 protein is CASRCERGRDSTDTQYF. Here the CDR3 DNA reads TGTGCAAGTCGGTGCGAGCGTGGGCGGGATTCTACAGATACGCAGTATTTT.

This clone is a singleton in its sample. This chain joins TRBV11-3 and TRBJ2-1; possibly TRBD2 for D (6 bases). CDR1 is SGHNT and CDR2 is YENEEA in the germline V gene. The V and J ends lost 5 bases and 6 bases respectively, with 14 bases between them. CDR3 length: 14 amino acids. This CDR3 reads CASSPSAAVNEQFF. In DNA, the CDR3 is TGTGCCAGCAGCCCTAGCGCGGCGGTCAATGAGCAGTTCTTC.

V gene TRBV2 combines with J gene TRBJ1-2; the D gene is possibly TRBD1 (5 bases). Germline lookup yields CDR1 SNHLY and CDR2 FYNNEI. The V end was cut by 6 bases, the J end by 2 bases, with 13 bases between. CDR3 length equals 14 residues. CDR3 bases: TGTGCCAGCAGGGGGGTGGCCTCCAACTATGGCTACACCTTC. Translated: CASRGVASNYGYTF.

The rearrangement joins TRBV7-9 to TRBJ1-5; 7 positions agree with TRBD1. After removal of 2 bases from V and 5 bases from J, the junction contained 9 bases not matched to a gene. There are 16 residues in the CDR3. CDR1 and CDR2 (germline): SEHNR, FQNEAQ (reference sequence). The CDR3 region is CASSLNRDRDDQPQHF. The DNA of the CDR3 is TGTGCCAGCAGCTTAAACCGGGACAGAGACGATCAGCCCCAGCATTTT.

The rearrangement joins TRBV7-9 to TRBJ2-5, with a possible D match to TRBD2 (5 bases). This CDR3 has 19 residues. Trimming shortened V by 6 bases and J by 3 bases, and 29 bases separated the two germline ends. Germline CDR1 is SEHNR and CDR2 is FQNEAQ (reference sequence). CDR3 bases: TGTGCCAGCAGGCACGACGAGCGACCTACCAGACTAATTAAAGAGACCCAGTACTTC. It codes for CASRHDERPTRLIKETQYF.

V gene TRBV5-3 combines with J gene TRBJ2-3, with 10 bases identical to TRBD2. TRBV5-3 falls under the ORF class, with uncertain function. V lost 2 bases, J lost 1 base, and 7 bases stayed unmatched. The CDR3 contains 17 residues. CDR3 in amino acids: CARSFWPSGSRTDTQYF. The CDR3 DNA is TGTGCCAGAAGCTTCTGGCCTAGCGGGAGTCGCACAGATACGCAGTATTTT.

The V gene is TRBV29-1, the J gene TRBJ2-6; 9 bases agree with TRBD1. CDR3 size: 18 residues. The V gene end was trimmed by 5 bases and the J gene end by 3 bases; junction bases not matched to a gene: 14. Germline values: CDR1 SQVTM, CDR2 ANQGSEA. The CDR3 loop reads CSVLGSEQGAFGANVLTF. In DNA, the CDR3 is TGCAGCGTTCTGGGCTCGGAACAGGGGGCTTTTGGGGCCAACGTCCTGACTTTC.

V gene TRBV10-3 combines with J gene TRBJ1-1, with 7 bases identical to TRBD1. The CDR3 consists of 15 residues. V dropped 10 bases and J dropped 5; count of bases not matched to a gene: 16. Germline CDR1 and CDR2: ENHRY and SYGVKD. The CDR3 region is CATKQGPRMLTEAFF. The CDR3 DNA reads as TGTGCCACCAAACAGGGGCCTCGTATGCTGACTGAAGCTTTCTTT.

The chain joins TRBV7-9 to TRBJ2-1; no clear D gene. From germline, CDR1 is SEHNR and CDR2 FQNEAQ (reference sequence). The CDR3 is made up of 16 amino acids. V was trimmed by 3 bases and J by 0 bases, leaving 12 bases between them. The CDR3 region is CASSLANLGSYNEQFF. The CDR3 region has the DNA TGTGCCAGCAGCTTGGCCAACCTGGGCTCCTACAATGAGCAGTTCTTC.

The rearrangement joins TRBV7-9 to TRBJ1-2; 9 nucleotides agree with TRBD1. V lost 0 bases and J lost 10; bases outside the gene matches: 6. CDR3 length equals 14 residues. The germline CDR1 and CDR2 sequences are SEHNR and FQNEAQ (reference sequence). The CDR3 here is CASSLAGDRVDYTF. The CDR3 DNA reads as TGTGCCAGCAGCTTAGCGGGGGACAGGGTCGACTACACCTTC.

This clone was observed a handful of times. This chain uses TRBV5-4 with TRBJ2-3; TRBD2 matches at 13 bases. CDR1 and CDR2 (germline): SGHNT, YYREEE (reference sequence). The CDR3 is 15 residues long. V was pared by 4 bases and J by 4 bases, with 3 bases of the junction left unmatched. CDR3: CASSPGLAGSDTQYF. The CDR3 region has the DNA TGTGCCAGCAGCCCGGGACTAGCGGGATCAGATACGCAGTATTTT.

To note about this clone: Other DNA variants within this sample encode the same CDR3. CDR3 in DNA: TGCGCCAGCAGCTTGGGGGACTCTGGGGCCAACGTCCTGACTTTC. This encodes CASSLGDSGANVLTF. The rearrangement uses TRBV5-1 and TRBJ2-6; D gene uncertain. The V gene lost 0 bases and the J gene lost 0 bases, with 4 bases spanning the gap. CDR1 and CDR2 from the germline V gene are SGHRS and YFSETQ. The CDR3 totals 15 residues.

For this clone: In the same sample, other DNA sequences code for this CDR3. The chain joins TRBV7-9 to TRBJ1-5; the D gene is possibly TRBD1 (5 bases). Trimming shortened V by 3 bases and J by 6 bases, and 6 bases separated the two germline ends. Germline CDR1 is SEHNR and CDR2 is FQNEAQ (reference sequence). There are 12 residues in the CDR3. Here the CDR3 reads CASSFRAQPQHF. The CDR3 DNA reads TGTGCCAGCAGCTTCAGGGCTCAGCCCCAGCATTTT.

A remark on this clone: This specimen includes other DNA sequences encoding the same CDR3. The gene calls are TRBV9 and TRBJ2-7, with D maybe TRBD1 (6 bases). With 0 bases removed from V and 1 base from J, the gap between germline ends came to 8 bases. The CDR3 covers 14 residues. Germline loops: CDR1 SGDLS, CDR2 YYNGEE. The CDR3 here is CASSVATGSYEQYF. In DNA form, the CDR3 reads TGTGCCAGCAGCGTAGCCACAGGGTCCTACGAGCAGTACTTC.

With regard to this clone: The sample holds other DNA sequences that translate to the same CDR3. The V gene is TRBV9, the J gene TRBJ2-3; D is perhaps TRBD1 (5 bases). V was shortened by 0 bases and J by 0 bases, with 8 bases between the two germline ends. Germline assignment: CDR1 SGDLS and CDR2 YYNGEE. The CDR3 is made up of 15 amino acids. CDR3 nucleotides: TGTGCCAGCAGCGTAGATCCAGGGAGCACAGATACGCAGTATTTT. Its translation is CASSVDPGSTDTQYF.

The chain carries TRBV2 and TRBJ1-1, with D maybe TRBD1 (5 bases). Germline V gene lookup returns CDR1 SNHLY and CDR2 FYNNEI. The CDR3 loop spans 14 amino acids. The ends were cut back, 6 bases at V and 1 base at J, with 12 bases in the middle. The CDR3 sequence is CASSLRVRNTEAFF. DNA for the CDR3: TGTGCCAGCAGCCTCAGGGTGAGGAACACTGAAGCTTTCTTT.